The next 23 T cell receptor beta chains were all read from a single sample in a study of PD-L1 blockade in urothelial cancer. Using immunoSEQ multiplex PCR, the repertoire was profiled, and TCRdb retains in-frame clones only, with some absent. The sample holds 70,000 to 100,000 clones, roughly 84% seen once. Time point denoted: pretreatment peripheral blood. Sequencing used PBMCs, obtained around atezolizumab (anti-PD-L1) treatment. The origin of the receptors is a man aged 55-75 years with urothelial cancer.

V is TRBV5-4 and J is TRBJ1-2, with 9 positions matching TRBD1. The CDR3 runs 16 residues. J was trimmed by 0 bases and V by 0 bases; bases with no gene match: 3. The germline gives CDR1 SGHNT, CDR2 YYREEE (reference sequence). CDR3 nucleotide sequence: TGTGCCAGCAGCTTGGCACAGGGGGCGGCTAACTATGGCTACACCTTC. Protein: CASSLAQGAANYGYTF.

The V and J genes are TRBV5-6 and TRBJ2-7; 10 bases are shared with TRBD2. With V trimmed by 0 bases and J by 4 bases, 4 bases remained unmatched. Germline CDR1 and CDR2: SGHDT and YYEEEE. The CDR3 runs to 15 residues. CDR3 sequence: CASSLASGRVYEQYF. CDR3 nucleotides: TGTGCCAGCAGCTTGGCTAGCGGGAGAGTATACGAGCAGTACTTC.

The rearrangement uses TRBV5-1 and TRBJ1-1; TRBD1 aligns across 8 bases. Germline assignment: CDR1 SGHRS and CDR2 YFSETQ. V trimming: 4 bases; J trimming: 1 base; junction bases outside the gene matches: 6. CDR3 length: 15 residues. The CDR3 is CASSRGGQANTEAFF. The CDR3 DNA sequence: TGCGCCAGCAGCAGAGGGGGACAGGCGAACACTGAAGCTTTCTTT.

The chain employs TRBV27 and TRBJ1-2; D is ambiguous. The germline V and J ends were trimmed by 4 bases and 6 bases, with 18 bases remaining between them. This CDR3 is built from 15 residues. Per the germline V gene, CDR1 is MNHEY and CDR2 is SMNVEV (reference sequence). Here the CDR3 reads CASSWTKGGSHGYTF. The CDR3 DNA reads TGTGCCAGCAGTTGGACCAAGGGAGGGTCGCATGGCTACACCTTC.

V and J are TRBV21-1 and TRBJ1-6. TRBV21-1 counts as a pseudogene. The CDR3 covers 14 residues. DNA for the CDR3: TGTGCCAGCAGCCCACGGGGTGCTAATTCACCCCTCCACTTT. Protein: CASSPRGANSPLHF.

This chain joins TRBV19 and TRBJ2-7; TRBD1 aligns across 8 bases. J lost 4 bases, V lost 4 bases, and 6 bases had no gene match. This CDR3 has 14 residues. Germline V gene sequence: CDR1 LNHDA, CDR2 SQIVND (reference sequence). CDR3 DNA sequence: TGTGCCAGTAGTACGACTGGACAGGGTTACGAGCAGTACTTC. Residues: CASSTTGQGYEQYF.

V usage is TRBV7-8 and J usage is TRBJ2-7; D may be TRBD2 (5 bases). V was shortened by 5 bases and J by 7 bases, with 21 bases between the two germline ends. CDR1 is SGHVS, CDR2 FQNEAQ, per germline. The CDR3 sequence is 15 residues long. In DNA form, the CDR3 reads TGTGCCAGCAGCCGGCTAGCTGTTTTAATCGGGGAGCAGTACTTC. This gives the protein CASSRLAVLIGEQYF.

There are many counts of this clone. V usage is TRBV25-1 and J usage is TRBJ1-5, with 7 bases fitting TRBD1. The length of the CDR3 is 17 residues. The junction had 12 bases not matched to a gene; V was cut back by 3 bases and J by 4 bases. Germline lookup yields CDR1 MGHDK and CDR2 SYGVNS. CDR3 DNA sequence: TGTGCCAGCAGTGATACTGGAGGGGGCAAGGGGAATCAGCCCCAGCATTTT. It encodes CASSDTGGGKGNQPQHF.

The chain recombines TRBV5-1 with TRBJ2-6, with TRBD1 matching 10 bases. The CDR3 has 19 amino acids. V trimming: 3 bases; J trimming: 0 bases; junction bases outside the gene matches: 9. The germline V gene has CDR1 SGHRS and CDR2 YFSETQ. The CDR3, as DNA: TGCGCCAGCAGCTCATCCGGGACAGGGGTCCTCTCTGGGGCCAACGTCCTGACTTTC. Its translation is CASSSSGTGVLSGANVLTF.

CDR3 residues: CASRSTDNTEAFF. DNA for the CDR3: TGTGCCAGCAGATCAACAGATAACACTGAAGCTTTCTTT. The V and J genes are TRBV28 and TRBJ1-1; no definite D call. The germline CDR1 and CDR2 sequences are MDHEN and SYDVKM. The CDR3 totals 13 residues. Trimming cost V 6 bases and J 2 bases, with 10 bases left between them.

V and J are TRBV6-5 and TRBJ2-7; 9 nucleotides agree with TRBD1. The germline V gene encodes CDR1 MNHEY and CDR2 SVGAGI. After removal of 0 bases from V and 3 bases from J, the junction contained 3 bases not matched to a gene. The CDR3 has 15 residues. The CDR3: CASSYSGTGFYEQYF. DNA of the CDR3: TGTGCCAGCAGTTACTCTGGGACAGGGTTCTACGAGCAGTACTTC.

The V gene is TRBV5-1, the J gene TRBJ1-2; weak D call: TRBD1 (6 bases). V was clipped by 1 base and J by 3 bases, with 10 bases between them. The CDR3 extends over 14 amino acids. Germline values: CDR1 SGHRS, CDR2 YFSETQ. In nucleotides, the CDR3 is TGCGCCAGCAGCTTGACGGACAGCTACTATGGCTACACCTTC. Its translation is CASSLTDSYYGYTF.

The CDR3 coding sequence is TGCGCCAGCGGTCCGGGGGGCACCGGGGAGCTGTTTTTT. Its translation: CASGPGGTGELFF. The chain carries TRBV5-1 and TRBJ2-2; 7 nucleotides agree with TRBD2. Unmatched junction bases numbered 4, after V lost 7 bases and J lost 4 bases. Germline CDR1 reads SGHRS; CDR2 reads YFSETQ. The CDR3 has 13 residues.

The chain links TRBV27 to TRBJ2-1; the match to TRBD2 covers 14 bases. There are 17 residues in the CDR3. Germline CDR1 MNHEY, CDR2 SMNVEV (reference sequence). V lost 5 bases to trimming and J lost 6 bases; unmatched junction nucleotides: 9. As DNA, the CDR3 is TGTGCCAGCAGTACGAGACTAGCGGGAGGGCCTTCCAATGAGCAGTTCTTC. Residues: CASSTRLAGGPSNEQFF.

CDR3 in DNA: TGCAGCGGGGGGGGCTCAAACACCATATATTTT. Translation gives CSGGGSNTIYF. V usage is TRBV29-1 and J usage is TRBJ1-3; D is perhaps TRBD1 (6 bases). The V and J ends lost 7 bases and 6 bases respectively, with 10 bases between them. The CDR3 loop spans 11 amino acids. Looked up from germline, CDR1 is SQVTM and CDR2 is ANQGSEA.

A word on this clone: The sample contains more than one DNA sequence encoding this CDR3. The chain joins TRBV18 to TRBJ1-2, with 7 bases aligning to TRBD1. Germline trimming cut 3 bases from V and 8 bases from J; bases unmatched to any gene: 6. CDR1 and CDR2 (germline): KGHSH, LQKENI. This CDR3 contains 13 residues. CDR3 in DNA: TGTGCCAGCTCACCCGACAGGGTTGGGGGCTACACCTTC. Protein product: CASSPDRVGGYTF.

This rearrangement joins TRBV4-2 to TRBJ1-2, with a possible D match to TRBD1 (5 bases). There are 17 residues in the CDR3. Per the germline V gene, CDR1 is LGHNA and CDR2 is YNFKEQ. V gave up 2 bases and J gave up 0 bases, with 16 bases separating them. For the CDR3, the DNA is TGTGCCAGCAGCCAATTCGGGGGACCGATACCTAACTATGGCTACACCTTC. As protein: CASSQFGGPIPNYGYTF.

The chain joins TRBV30 to TRBJ1-2; no clear D. CDR3 length equals 14 residues. CDR1 is GTSNPN, CDR2 SVGIG, per germline (reference sequence). V was cut by 2 bases and J by 4 bases, with 14 bases left in between. CDR3 sequence (DNA): TGTGCCTGGAGTACCACCTGGGCCTCCTATGGCTACACCTTC. This codes for CAWSTTWASYGYTF.

The chain couples TRBV18 to TRBJ1-4, with unresolved D. The V and J ends lost 4 bases and 4 bases respectively, with 13 bases between them. This CDR3 is 15 amino acids long. The germline CDR1 and CDR2 sequences are KGHSH and LQKENI. CDR3 loop: CASSLGSGNNEKLFF. The CDR3 DNA reads as TGTGCCAGCTCACTAGGCTCAGGAAATAATGAAAAACTGTTTTTT.

J is TRBJ2-2 and V is TRBV7-2; D might be TRBD2 (5 bases). Germline CDR1 is SGHTA and CDR2 is FQGNSA. V gave up 5 bases and J gave up 0 bases, with 10 bases separating them. The CDR3 covers 15 residues. CDR3 residues: CASSRGSTNTGELFF. As DNA, the CDR3 is TGTGCCAGCAGCCGCGGGTCCACGAACACCGGGGAGCTGTTTTTT.

This rearrangement joins TRBV5-1 to TRBJ1-6; 7 bases line up with TRBD1. This CDR3 has 16 residues. J was trimmed by 11 bases and V by 4 bases; bases with no gene match: 15. Looked up from germline, CDR1 is SGHRS and CDR2 is YFSETQ. The CDR3 DNA follows: TGCGCCAGCAGCGGACAGGCGTGGGGCCGGGCGACACCCCTCCACTTT. It specifies CASSGQAWGRATPLHF.

This chain joins TRBV28 and TRBJ2-3; unclear D gene. V was pared by 7 bases and J by 0 bases, with 11 bases between. Looked up from germline, CDR1 is MDHEN and CDR2 is SYDVKM. The CDR3 runs 14 residues. The CDR3 here is CASTSLRSTDTQYF. In DNA form, the CDR3 reads TGTGCCAGCACAAGCTTGCGTAGCACAGATACGCAGTATTTT.

CDR3 sequence reads: CASSYGQGGKNEQFF. In DNA, the CDR3 is TGTGCCAGCAGTTACGGACAGGGGGGGAAGAATGAGCAGTTCTTC. V gene TRBV6-5 combines with J gene TRBJ2-1; 10 bases line up with TRBD1. V trimming: 2 bases; J trimming: 7 bases; junction bases outside the gene matches: 5. The CDR3 sequence is 15 residues long. Germline V gives CDR1 MNHEY, CDR2 SVGAGI.